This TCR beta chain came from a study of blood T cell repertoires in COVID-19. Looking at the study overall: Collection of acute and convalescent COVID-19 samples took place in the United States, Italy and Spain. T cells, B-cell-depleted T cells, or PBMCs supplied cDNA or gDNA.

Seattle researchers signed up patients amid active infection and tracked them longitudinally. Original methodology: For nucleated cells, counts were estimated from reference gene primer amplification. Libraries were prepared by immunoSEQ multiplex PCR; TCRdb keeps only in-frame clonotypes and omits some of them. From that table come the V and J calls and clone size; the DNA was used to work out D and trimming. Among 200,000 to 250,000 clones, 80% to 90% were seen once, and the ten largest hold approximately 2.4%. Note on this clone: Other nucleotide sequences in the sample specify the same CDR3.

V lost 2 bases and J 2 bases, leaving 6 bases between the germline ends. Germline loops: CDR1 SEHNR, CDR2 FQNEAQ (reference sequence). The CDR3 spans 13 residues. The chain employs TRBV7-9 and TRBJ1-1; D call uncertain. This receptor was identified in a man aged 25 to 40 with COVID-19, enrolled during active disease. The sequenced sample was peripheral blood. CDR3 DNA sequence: TGTGCCAGCAGCTTACAAGCAAACACTGAAGCTTTCTTT. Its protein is CASSLQANTEAFF.